This paragraph reports one T cell receptor beta chain. Its antigen remains unknown. The data belong to a study of blood T cells in healthy people across ages. Study findings and constraints: The lack of PBMC sorting stopped any conclusive naive versus antigen-experienced comparison. There were more naive CD4+ cells and higher diversity in long-lived donors than in aged donors.

Per germline, CDR1 SGHDN and CDR2 FVKESK. There are 12 residues in the CDR3. Trimming removed 1 base from V and 7 bases from J, with 8 bases in between. A second PCR of 7 to 11 cycles used a sample-barcoded 5' primer and a J-beta primer mix. TCRdb re-derived calls from the 5' RACE reads in MiXCR, one entry per CDR3 protein. Of about 1 million distinct CDR3 sequences in the sample, over 35% were seen once. The V and J genes are TRBV14 and TRBJ2-7, with D unclear. The clonotype originates from a woman aged 55-69 years in good health. Sequencing used blood. The CDR3 nucleotides read TGTGCCAGCAGCCAAGCTCGCAATGAGCAGTACTTC. It is translated as CASSQARNEQYF. Full variable domain (missing parts from reference TRBV14 and TRBJ2-7): EAGVTQFPSHSVIEKGQTVTLRCDPISGHDNLYWYRRVMGKEIKFLLHFVKESKQDESGMPNNRFLAERTGGTYSTLKVQPAELEDSGVYFCASSQARNEQYFGPGTRLTVT.